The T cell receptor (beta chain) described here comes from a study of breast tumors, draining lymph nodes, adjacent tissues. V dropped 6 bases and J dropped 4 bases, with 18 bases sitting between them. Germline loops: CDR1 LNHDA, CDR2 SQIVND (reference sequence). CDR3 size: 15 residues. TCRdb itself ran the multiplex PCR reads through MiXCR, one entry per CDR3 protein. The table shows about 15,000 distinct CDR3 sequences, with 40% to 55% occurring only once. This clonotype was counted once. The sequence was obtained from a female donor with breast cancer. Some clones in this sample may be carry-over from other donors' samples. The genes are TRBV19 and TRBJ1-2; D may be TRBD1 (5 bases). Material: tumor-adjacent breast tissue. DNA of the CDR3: TGTGCCAGTAGGGCCTATACGGCAGGGAGCTATGGCTACACCTTC. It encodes CASRAYTAGSYGYTF.